At least ten counts were recorded for the clone carrying this T cell receptor beta chain. Its cognate antigen is unknown. TCRdb re-called the 5' RACE reads through MiXCR, storing one row per CDR3 protein. This table has about 460,000 distinct CDR3 sequences, approximately 5.3% appearing once. This record belongs to a study of CD8 T cells in ankylosing spondylitis. The study's findings and limits: Ankylosing spondylitis blood appeared to carry a characteristic TCR beta motif of under ten highly homologous variants. Disease-linked clones reportedly showed significant enrichment in matched ankylosing spondylitis synovial fluid.

The CDR3 has 14 amino acids. Trimming removed 1 base at V and 4 bases at J, with 8 bases between. CDR1 SGHKS and CDR2 YYEKEE come from the germline V gene (reference sequence). The gene calls are TRBV5-5 and TRBJ2-2, with unresolved D. Sequencing used blood, either unsorted or a sorted T cell fraction (not recorded which). This TCR derives from a male donor with ankylosing spondylitis. The CDR3 region is CASSLFGFTGELFF. DNA of the CDR3: TGTGCCAGCAGCTTGTTTGGGTTCACCGGGGAGCTGTTTTTT.